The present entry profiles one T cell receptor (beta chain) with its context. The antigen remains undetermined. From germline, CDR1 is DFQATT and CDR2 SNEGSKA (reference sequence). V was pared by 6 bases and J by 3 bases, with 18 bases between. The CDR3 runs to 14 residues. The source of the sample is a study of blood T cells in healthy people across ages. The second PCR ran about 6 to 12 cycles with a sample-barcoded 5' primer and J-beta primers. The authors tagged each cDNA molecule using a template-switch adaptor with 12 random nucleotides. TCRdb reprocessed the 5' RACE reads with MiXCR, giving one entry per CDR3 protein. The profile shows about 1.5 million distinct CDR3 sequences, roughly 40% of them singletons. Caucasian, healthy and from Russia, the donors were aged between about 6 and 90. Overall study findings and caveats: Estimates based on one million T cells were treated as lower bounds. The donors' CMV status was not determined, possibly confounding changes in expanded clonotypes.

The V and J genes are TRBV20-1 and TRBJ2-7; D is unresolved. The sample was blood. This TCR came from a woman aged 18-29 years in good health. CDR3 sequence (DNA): TGCAGTGCCAGCCCAGGAAGTACTATCTACGAGCAGTACTTC. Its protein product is CSASPGSTIYEQYF.